The 28 T cell receptor beta chains below all came from one sample that was sequenced in a study of technical replicates of blood from a few donors. Assay used: immunoSEQ multiplex PCR; TCRdb lists only in-frame clones, some missing. The sample records about 70,000 clones, 95% to 97% being singletons. The sequencing input was T cells isolated from PBMCs. The receptors were gathered from a human donor in good health.

The chain has TRBV5-5 and TRBJ1-1, with 8 nucleotides matching TRBD1. The CDR3 runs 15 residues. The V gene end was trimmed by 4 bases and the J gene end by 1 base; junction bases not matched to a gene: 6. The germline gives CDR1 SGHKS, CDR2 YYEKEE (reference sequence). The CDR3 region is CASSKKTGENTEAFF. The CDR3 coding sequence is TGTGCCAGCAGCAAAAAGACAGGGGAGAACACTGAAGCTTTCTTT.

The J gene is TRBJ2-7, the V gene TRBV7-9, with unresolved D. Germline V gene lookup returns CDR1 SEHNR and CDR2 FQNEAQ (reference sequence). This CDR3 spans 13 amino acids. V lost 2 bases and J 2 bases, leaving 7 bases between the germline ends. In nucleotides, the CDR3 is TGTGCCAGCAGCTTATTGGGCCCCTACGAGCAGTACTTC. It specifies CASSLLGPYEQYF. The full variable domain, with the rest looked up from reference TRBV7-9 and TRBJ2-7, is DTGVSQNPRHKITKRGQNVTFRCDPISEHNRLYWYRQTLGQGPEFLTYFQNEAQLEKSRLLSDRFSAERPKGSFSTLEIQRTEQGDSAMYLCASSLLGPYEQYFGPGTRLTVT.

V is TRBV18 and J is TRBJ1-1, with TRBD1 identical over 7 bases. Trimming removed 1 base from V and 4 bases from J; junction bases left unmatched: 3. Germline V gene data show CDR1 as KGHSH and CDR2 as LQKENI. CDR3 size: 14 residues. Here the CDR3 DNA reads TGTGCCAGCTCACCACGGGACAGTTCCACTGAAGCTTTCTTT. Its protein is CASSPRDSSTEAFF.

The chain carries TRBV10-2 and TRBJ2-1, with TRBD2 as a possible D gene (6 bases). The CDR3 is made up of 11 amino acids. Germline-derived CDR1 and CDR2 are WSHSY and SAAADI. V shed 8 bases and J shed 10 bases, with 12 bases lying between them. The CDR3 region is CASRGSREQFF. CDR3 nucleotides: TGCGCCAGCCGGGGGTCTAGGGAGCAGTTCTTC.

The rearrangement uses TRBV7-9 and TRBJ2-7, with TRBD2 identical over 7 bases. V gave up 8 bases and J gave up 5 bases; unmatched junction bases: 12. Germline CDR1 SEHNR, CDR2 FQNEAQ (reference sequence). CDR3 size: 14 residues. In DNA form, the CDR3 reads TGTGCCAGCGGGAGGGACCAGGGTACCCACGAGCAGTACTTC. Amino acid sequence: CASGRDQGTHEQYF. The full variable domain, its missing parts supplied by reference TRBV7-9 and TRBJ2-7, is DTGVSQNPRHKITKRGQNVTFRCDPISEHNRLYWYRQTLGQGPEFLTYFQNEAQLEKSRLLSDRFSAERPKGSFSTLEIQRTEQGDSAMYLCASGRDQGTHEQYFGPGTRLTVT.

The rearrangement uses TRBV29-1 and TRBJ1-1, with D perhaps matching TRBD1 (5 bases). The CDR3 consists of 12 residues. Trimming shortened V by 2 bases and J by 1 base, and 5 bases separated the two germline ends. CDR1 and CDR2 from the germline V gene are SQVTM and ANQGSEA. CDR3 coding DNA: TGCAGCGTTGAACAGGGGAACACTGAAGCTTTCTTT. Protein sequence: CSVEQGNTEAFF.

The genes are TRBV7-9 and TRBJ1-5; tentative D call: TRBD1 (6 bases). CDR3 length: 14 residues. Germline CDR1 SEHNR, CDR2 FQNEAQ (reference sequence). Deletions cut 5 bases from V and 4 bases from J, with 12 bases between. CDR3 sequence: CASSRGGSNQPQHF. DNA of the CDR3: TGTGCCAGCAGCCGGGGGGGCTCTAATCAGCCCCAGCATTTT.

The rearrangement joins TRBV19 to TRBJ2-3; 7 bases line up with TRBD2. J was trimmed by 4 bases and V by 3 bases; bases with no gene match: 1. This CDR3 spans 13 amino acids. Germline V gene lookup returns CDR1 LNHDA and CDR2 SQIVND (reference sequence). CDR3 coding DNA: TGTGCCAGTAGTATGGGGGGGTCAGATACGCAGTATTTT. Residues: CASSMGGSDTQYF.

The rearrangement joins TRBV7-3 to TRBJ2-7; D ambiguous. Per the germline V gene, CDR1 is SGHTA and CDR2 is FQGTGA. Trimming shortened V by 3 bases and J by 3 bases, and 6 bases separated the two germline ends. The CDR3 runs to 12 residues. The CDR3 region is CASSFGLYEQYF. In DNA form, the CDR3 reads TGTGCCAGCAGCTTCGGTCTCTACGAGCAGTACTTC.

This clone was observed once. The chain carries TRBV4-1 and TRBJ2-7, with 8 bases aligning to TRBD2. Germline assignment: CDR1 MGHRA and CDR2 YSYEKL. The CDR3 contains 15 residues. The V and J ends lost 1 base and 3 bases, in that order; junction bases with no gene match: 5. In DNA, the CDR3 is TGCGCCAGCAGCCAAGTAAGTAGCGGGGACTACGAGCAGTACTTC. Amino acid sequence: CASSQVSSGDYEQYF.

This chain links TRBV10-3 with TRBJ1-1, with 11 bases lining up with TRBD1. Germline V gives CDR1 ENHRY, CDR2 SYGVKD. V gave up 7 bases and J gave up 1 base; unmatched junction bases: 5. The CDR3 spans 15 residues. The CDR3 DNA follows: TGTGCCATCAATCAAGGACAGGGGGCGAACACTGAAGCTTTCTTT. This gives the protein CAINQGQGANTEAFF.

The V and J genes are TRBV28 and TRBJ2-7; the match to TRBD1 covers 8 bases. V gave up 2 bases and J gave up 2 bases; unmatched junction bases: 2. This CDR3 region has 14 residues. Looked up from germline, CDR1 is MDHEN and CDR2 is SYDVKM. The CDR3 sequence: CASSLHRGTYEQYF. The CDR3 DNA reads as TGTGCCAGCAGTTTACACAGGGGGACCTACGAGCAGTACTTC.

The V call is TRBV6-1, the J call TRBJ1-4, with TRBD1 matching 8 bases. The V segment lost 4 bases and the J segment 13 bases; nucleotides outside the gene matches: 8. Per germline, CDR1 MNHNS and CDR2 SASEGT. This CDR3 has 13 residues. The CDR3 here is CASSVGQGAGLFF. The CDR3 DNA sequence: TGTGCCAGCAGTGTTGGACAGGGTGCGGGACTGTTTTTT.

CDR3 sequence reads: CASSPDSISGNTIYF. CDR3 nucleotides: TGCGCCAGCAGCCCAGACAGTATCTCTGGAAACACCATATATTTT. This chain uses TRBV5-1 with TRBJ1-3, with a tentative D call TRBD1 (5 bases). With 4 bases removed from V and 0 bases from J, the gap between germline ends came to 11 bases. This CDR3 spans 15 amino acids. In germline, CDR1 is SGHRS, CDR2 YFSETQ.

This chain links TRBV19 with TRBJ1-2; D unresolved. Germline CDR1 LNHDA, CDR2 SQIVND (reference sequence). Trimming removed 4 bases from V and 2 bases from J, with 17 bases in between. The CDR3 is 16 amino acids. The CDR3 nucleotides read TGTGCCAGTAGTACCCTTGGTGCGGTGAGGAACTATGGCTACACCTTC. Its protein is CASSTLGAVRNYGYTF.

Comments on this clone: Its ends do not fully match the called genes, so a read error is possible. V usage is TRBV7-7 and J usage is TRBJ2-5; a weak D match, TRBD1 (6 bases). Germline CDR1 is SSHAT and CDR2 is FNYEAQ (reference sequence). The CDR3 is 15 residues long. This CDR3 reads CASSLGGLREETQYF. DNA for the CDR3: TGTGCTAGCAGCTTAGGGGGATTGAGGGAAGAGACCCAGTACTTC.

The chain is built from TRBV11-2 and TRBJ2-3; TRBD1 might be the D (6 bases). CDR1 and CDR2 (germline): SGHAT, FQNNGV. The CDR3 runs to 18 residues. Between the trimmed V and J ends, which lost 4 bases and 1 base, there was a span of 21 bases. The CDR3 reads CASSSTGLIGLRTDTQYF. CDR3 DNA: TGTGCCAGCAGCTCCACAGGGTTGATAGGACTTCGCACAGATACGCAGTATTTT.

The chain joins TRBV5-1 to TRBJ1-1, with D possibly matching TRBD1 (6 bases). CDR3 length: 14 amino acids. CDR1 and CDR2 (germline): SGHRS, YFSETQ. The germline V and J ends were trimmed by 3 bases and 1 base, with 10 bases remaining between them. The CDR3 DNA reads TGCGCCAGCAGCTCACAGGGTGGGAACACTGAAGCTTTCTTT. As protein: CASSSQGGNTEAFF.

The rearrangement joins TRBV6-4 to TRBJ1-2; 9 bases fit TRBD1. The length of the CDR3 is 14 residues. Trimming took 2 bases from V and 5 from J; bases not matched to a gene: 3. The V gene's germline CDR1 is MRHNA and CDR2 SNTAGT. The CDR3 DNA follows: TGTGCCAGCAGTGACCATGGGACAGGGTATGGCTACACCTTC. It is translated as CASSDHGTGYGYTF.

V is TRBV5-1 and J is TRBJ2-7; no clear D gene. This CDR3 contains 13 residues. V dropped 7 bases and J dropped 0 bases, with 11 bases sitting between them. The germline V gene encodes CDR1 SGHRS and CDR2 YFSETQ. The CDR3 loop is CASGDAGSYEQYF. CDR3 nucleotide sequence: TGCGCCAGCGGAGACGCCGGCTCCTACGAGCAGTACTTC.

This clone was observed a few times. This chain links TRBV5-1 with TRBJ2-3, with 8 bases aligning to TRBD2. Germline-derived CDR1 and CDR2 are SGHRS and YFSETQ. V dropped 4 bases and J dropped 3; count of bases not matched to a gene: 4. The CDR3 extends over 14 amino acids. Written as DNA, the CDR3 is TGCGCCAGCAGCCGGGGGGGCGGTACAGATACGCAGTATTTT. Its translation: CASSRGGGTDTQYF.

The chain has TRBV5-1 and TRBJ1-2; D gene uncertain. Germline-derived CDR1 and CDR2 are SGHRS and YFSETQ. This CDR3 is built from 13 residues. Between the trimmed V and J ends, which lost 2 bases and 4 bases, there was a span of 9 bases. In DNA form, the CDR3 reads TGCGCCAGCAGCTTCCGGGAAAGCTATGGCTACACCTTC. As protein: CASSFRESYGYTF.

The chain couples TRBV28 to TRBJ1-1; D is perhaps TRBD1 (5 bases). Trimming cost V 6 bases and J 4 bases, with 15 bases left between them. CDR3 length: 14 residues. The germline CDR1 and CDR2 sequences are MDHEN and SYDVKM. The DNA of the CDR3 is TGTGCCAGCAGCTACCCTCATGGGGCCACTGAAGCTTTCTTT. Its translation is CASSYPHGATEAFF.

In DNA form, the CDR3 reads TGCGCCAGCAGCTTGAGGGAGGGCCAGGAGACCCAGTACTTC. Amino acids: CASSLREGQETQYF. This rearrangement joins TRBV5-1 to TRBJ2-5; TRBD2 matches 7 bases. The V segment lost 1 base and the J segment 5 bases; nucleotides outside the gene matches: 5. The CDR3 length is 14 residues. Germline CDR1 and CDR2: SGHRS and YFSETQ.

The V and J genes are TRBV29-1 and TRBJ2-1; no clear D gene. Per the germline V gene, CDR1 is SQVTM and CDR2 is ANQGSEA. The CDR3 sequence is 12 residues long. Trimming removed 6 bases at V and 2 bases at J, with 8 bases between. CDR3 in DNA: TGCAGCGTCCTTACTACCTACAATGAGCAGTTCTTC. This translates into CSVLTTYNEQFF.

V gene TRBV5-6 combines with J gene TRBJ2-1, with 10 bases fitting TRBD2. V was pared by 1 base and J by 5 bases, with 3 bases of the junction left unmatched. The CDR3 extends over 15 amino acids. In germline, CDR1 is SGHDT, CDR2 YYEEEE. Here the CDR3 reads CASSLSGRAHNEQFF. CDR3 nucleotide sequence: TGTGCCAGCAGCTTGAGCGGGAGGGCCCACAATGAGCAGTTCTTC.

The DNA for the CDR3 is TGTGCCAGCAGGGAGACAGGGCCTATGGAGACCCAGTACTTC. Its protein is CASRETGPMETQYF. The chain carries TRBV6-5 and TRBJ2-5, with 7 nucleotides matching TRBD1. V shed 6 bases and J 5 bases; nucleotides not matched to a gene: 9. This CDR3 has 14 amino acids. Germline CDR1 MNHEY, CDR2 SVGAGI.

The rearrangement links TRBV6-5 to TRBJ2-3; weak D call: TRBD1 (6 bases). This CDR3 has 14 residues. V shed 5 bases and J shed 2 bases, with 11 bases lying between them. Per germline, CDR1 MNHEY and CDR2 SVGAGI. CDR3 loop: CASSRGQITDTQYF. The DNA of the CDR3 is TGTGCCAGCAGTCGAGGACAGATCACAGATACGCAGTATTTT.